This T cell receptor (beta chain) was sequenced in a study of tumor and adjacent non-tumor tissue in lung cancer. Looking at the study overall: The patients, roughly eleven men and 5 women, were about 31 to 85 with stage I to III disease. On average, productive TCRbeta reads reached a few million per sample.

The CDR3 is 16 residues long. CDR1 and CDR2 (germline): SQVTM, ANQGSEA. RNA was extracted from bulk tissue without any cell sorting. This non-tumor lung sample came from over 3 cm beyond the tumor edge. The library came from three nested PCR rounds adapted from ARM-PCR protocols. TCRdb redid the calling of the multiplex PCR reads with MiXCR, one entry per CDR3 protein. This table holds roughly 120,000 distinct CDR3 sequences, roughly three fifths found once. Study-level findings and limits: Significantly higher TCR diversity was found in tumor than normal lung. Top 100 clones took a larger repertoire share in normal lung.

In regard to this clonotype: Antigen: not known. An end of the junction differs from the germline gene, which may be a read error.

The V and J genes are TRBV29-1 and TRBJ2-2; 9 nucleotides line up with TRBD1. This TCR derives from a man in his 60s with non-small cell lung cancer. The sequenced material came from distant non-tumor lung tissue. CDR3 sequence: CSARGGTGSNTEELFF. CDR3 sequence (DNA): TGCAGTGCTAGGGGGGGGACAGGGTCGAACACCGAGGAGCTGTTTTTT.